This TCR beta chain was observed in a study of CD8 T cells in Susac syndrome. This clonotype was recorded only once. Random hexamers primed reverse transcription of about 0.45 to 1 ug RNA. MiXCR, run by TCRdb on the immunoSEQ multiplex PCR reads, gives a single entry per CDR3 protein. The sample holds 200,000 or so distinct CDR3 sequences, 90% to 95% seen once. The V and J ends lost 2 bases and 6 bases respectively, with 11 bases between them. The CDR3 contains 14 residues. Germline values: CDR1 SEHNR, CDR2 FQNEAQ (reference sequence). The source material was CD4+ T cells from PBMCs. This chain uses TRBV7-9 with TRBJ2-1; D is uncertain. The TCR was taken from a human donor with multiple sclerosis. The chain's CDR3 is CASSLTLSANEQFF. The CDR3 coding sequence is TGTGCCAGCAGCTTAACTCTTTCTGCCAATGAGCAGTTCTTC.